This is a list of T cell receptor beta chains from one sample in a study of shared clonotypes between healthy human individuals. The method was immunoSEQ multiplex PCR; TCRdb's version includes in-frame clones alone and lacks a portion of them. The data show roughly 590,000 clones, 95% to 96% seen once. The source material was naive CD8+ T cells sorted from blood. The receptors stem from a woman in her twenties or thirties in good health. CDR3s include the opening cysteine and the closing phenylalanine or tryptophan. Fields, in order: clone size, CDR3 length, J gene, D gene, V gene, CDR3 protein, CDR3 DNA. D genes are given only for firm matches. The size entry is marked missing in some rows and otherwise reads once, few, many or a size class.

once | 13 | TRBJ2-7 | . | TRBV19 | CASSMAAGYEQYF | TGTGCCAGTAGTATGGCGGCGGGCTACGAGCAGTACTTC
. | 14 | TRBJ2-7 | TRBD1 | TRBV6-6 | CASSRRTGPHEQYF | TGTGCCAGCAGTCGAAGGACAGGGCCCCACGAGCAGTACTTC
. | 14 | TRBJ2-1 | . | TRBV27 | CASSLSNSYNEQFF | TGTGCCAGCAGTTTATCCAACTCCTACAATGAGCAGTTCTTC
once | 16 | TRBJ1-5 | . | TRBV19 | CASSLDRQWGNQPQHF | TGTGCCAGTAGCCTTGACAGGCAATGGGGCAATCAGCCCCAGCATTTT
. | 13 | TRBJ1-2 | . | TRBV5-4 | CASSSQDFYGYTF | TGTGCCAGCAGCTCCCAGGACTTCTATGGCTACACCTTC
. | 14 | TRBJ2-1 | TRBD2 | TRBV28 | CASTLSGTANEQFF | TGTGCCAGCACCCTTAGCGGGACGGCAAATGAGCAGTTCTTC
. | 12 | TRBJ2-1 | . | TRBV27 | CASSSPTSEQFF | TGTGCCAGCAGTTCCCCTACTAGCGAGCAGTTCTTC
. | 11 | TRBJ1-1 | . | TRBV14 | CASSQVGEAFF | TGTGCCAGCAGCCAAGTCGGGGAAGCTTTCTTT
. | 16 | TRBJ2-4 | . | TRBV5-5 | CASSLVVVGTKNIQYF | TGTGCCAGCAGCTTGGTGGTGGTAGGAACCAAAAACATTCAGTACTTC
once | 13 | TRBJ1-5 | . | TRBV19 | CASSRQGNQPQHF | TGTGCCAGTAGCAGACAGGGCAATCAGCCCCAGCATTTT
few | 14 | TRBJ1-1 | TRBD1 | TRBV29-1 | CSVDGDREFAEAFF | TGCAGCGTTGATGGGGACAGGGAGTTCGCTGAAGCTTTCTTT
. | 16 | TRBJ2-3 | TRBD2 | TRBV4-1 | CASSASGRTNTDTQYF | TGCGCCAGCAGCGCTAGCGGGAGGACGAACACAGATACGCAGTATTTT
. | 15 | TRBJ2-7 | TRBD2 | TRBV5-1 | CASSDGTSGSYEQYF | TGCGCCAGCAGCGACGGGACTAGCGGCTCCTACGAGCAGTACTTC
. | 17 | TRBJ2-1 | TRBD2 | TRBV11-3 | CASSPPGSGMGYNEQFF | TGTGCCAGCAGCCCCCCGGGCAGCGGGATGGGGTACAATGAGCAGTTCTTC
once | 13 | TRBJ1-1 | . | TRBV2 | CASRQTSYTEAFF | TGTGCCAGCAGACAGACAAGCTACACTGAAGCTTTCTTT
. | 15 | TRBJ2-2 | . | TRBV7-7 | CASSLTSAYTGELFF | TGTGCCAGCAGCTTAACCAGCGCCTACACCGGGGAGCTGTTTTTT